This TCR beta chain was identified in a study of cytomegalovirus exposure and HLA in healthy donors. Study background: The same platform as the approximately 660 first-cohort repertoires was used for the 120 validation repertoires, a later analysis reported. Points from the study as a whole: High sensitivity and specificity were reportedly achieved when the classifier diagnosed cytomegalovirus status.

Concerning this clone: Its antigen remains unidentified.

The CDR3 totals 15 residues. Trimming cost V 6 bases and J 2 bases, with 14 bases left between them. The germline V gene encodes CDR1 MNHNY and CDR2 SVGAGI (reference sequence). Sequencing used immunoSEQ multiplex PCR; TCRdb keeps in-frame clones, though not all of them. The sample lists around 180,000 clones; about 84% were seen once. Input material: PBMCs. This sequence was found in a woman between 18 and 30 years old in good health and CMV-seronegative. V is TRBV6-6 and J is TRBJ2-1, with TRBD1 as a possible D gene (6 bases). CDR3 protein: CASRTAGVPYNEQFF. In nucleotides, the CDR3 is TGTGCCAGCAGAACGGCAGGGGTTCCCTACAATGAGCAGTTCTTC.